This T cell receptor beta chain derives from a study of blood T cell repertoires in COVID-19. Data came from immunoSEQ multiplex PCR; TCRdb stores just in-frame clones and leaves some out. The sample lists over 120,000 clones, roughly 80% seen once, with roughly 9% in the top ten. This clone was observed once. The length of the CDR3 is 15 residues. The V segment lost 7 bases and the J segment 5 bases; nucleotides outside the gene matches: 7. Germline CDR1 and CDR2: LNHDA and SQIVND (reference sequence). This TCR came from a woman aged 50 to 65 with active or convalescent COVID-19. This chain links TRBV19 with TRBJ1-6; 8 bases agree with TRBD1. The sequencing input was peripheral blood. The CDR3 reads CASTRGGQDNSPLHF. CDR3 bases: TGTGCCAGTACGAGGGGGGGACAGGATAATTCACCCCTCCACTTT. Using reference TRBV19 and TRBJ1-6 for the parts outside the CDR3, the full variable domain is DGGITQSPKYLFRKEGQNVTLSCEQNLNHDAMYWYRQDPGQGLRLIYYSQIVNDFQKGDIAEGYSVSREKKESFPLTVTSAQKNPTAFYLCASTRGGQDNSPLHFGNGTRLTVT.